This T cell receptor (beta chain) was recovered during a study of T cell responses to AZD1222 COVID-19 vaccine. The study's findings and limits: The peak T cell response came first, and repertoires were sampled only after it.

Turning to this clone: The antigen is undetermined.

TCRdb keeps only in-frame clones here, not all; method: immunoSEQ multiplex PCR. Of about 130,000 clones in the sample, roughly 90% were seen once. V was clipped by 5 bases and J by 4 bases, with 15 bases between them. This CDR3 region has 14 residues. From germline, CDR1 is SGHKS and CDR2 YYEKEE (reference sequence). This receptor was identified in an adult in good health. The sequencing here drew on peripheral blood, taken on day 0 of AZD1222 vaccination. V gene TRBV5-5 combines with J gene TRBJ1-2, with D tentatively TRBD1 (5 bases). The CDR3 DNA reads as TGTGCCAGCAGGGGCAGGGTCTCCACCTATGGCTACACCTTC. Translating gives CASRGRVSTYGYTF.